The entry that follows covers one T cell receptor beta chain sequence. Measured with immunoSEQ multiplex PCR; TCRdb has only the in-frame clones, and not every one. Here the sample spans approximately 2,000,000 clones, around 93% being singletons. The CDR3 extends over 17 amino acids. CDR1 is SGHVS, CDR2 FNYEAQ, per germline. V lost 2 bases and J lost 5; bases outside the gene matches: 11. This sample was taken from a study of shared clonotypes between healthy human individuals. In the study overall: The people who gave samples were a couple of women and a few men aged 18 to 49.

CD8 cells regarded as naive lacked CD45RO, were positively chosen for CCR7, and omitted terminally differentiated effector memory CD45RA+ cells. None of the donors, who were healthy HIV-negative adults, had recently had acute infections or vaccinations. V gene TRBV7-6 combines with J gene TRBJ2-1; TRBD2 agrees at 8 bases. Sequencing used naive CD8+ T cells from PBMCs. This sequence originates from a young man in good health. Some clones in this sample may be carry-over from other donors' samples. The chain's CDR3 is CASSLTTGLDLNNEQFF. For the CDR3, the DNA is TGTGCCAGCAGCTTAACCACGGGACTAGACCTAAACAATGAGCAGTTCTTC.